This T cell receptor (beta chain) was sequenced in a study of Graves' ophthalmopathy and Graves' hyperthyroidism. This clonotype was counted at least ten times. The CDR3 is 17 residues long. Germline CDR1 reads PRHDT; CDR2 reads FYEKMQ (reference sequence). V lost 4 bases to trimming and J lost 7 bases; unmatched junction nucleotides: 13. Transcripts of RNA were the source for amplifying TCR beta CDR3 regions. First-round RT-PCR relied on HTBI primers, and a second-round multiplex PCR came next. From the multiplex PCR reads, TCRdb called clonotypes with MiXCR, one entry per CDR3 protein. The sample has more than 300,000 distinct CDR3 sequences; 15% are singletons.

This sequence originates from a woman in her late teens or twenties with stable Graves' hyperthyroidism. The chain employs TRBV13 and TRBJ1-6; 7 bases are a match to TRBD1. Sequenced sample: peripheral blood. The CDR3 DNA is TGTGCCAGCAGCTCCACCCGACAGGGTGGTAACAATTCACCCCTCCACTTT. Translated, it gives CASSSTRQGGNNSPLHF.